The rows below give T cell receptor beta chains drawn from one sample of a study of T cell responses to AZD1222 COVID-19 vaccine. Repertoires were generated with immunoSEQ multiplex PCR, while TCRdb's copy carries only in-frame clones and drops some. This table has 150,000 or so clones, about 91% appearing once. The specimen comprised peripheral blood, sampled on day 0 of AZD1222 vaccination. The origin of the receptors is an adult in good health. Both conserved end residues are part of each CDR3. The D gene is left open where the match is weak. Part of the rows lack a size; the others show once, few, many or a class for expanded clones.

j_gene,d_gene,abundance,v_gene,CDR3nt,CDR3aa
TRBJ2-1,.,.,TRBV20-1,TGCAGTGCTAGGGTGGCAAATGAGCAGTTCTTC,CSARVANEQFF
TRBJ2-7,.,.,TRBV5-4,TGTGCCAGCAGCTTAACCCCGCAGGGGGGAGGGGAGCAGTACTTC,CASSLTPQGGGEQYF
TRBJ2-7,.,.,TRBV15,TGTGCCACCAGCGAGGGGGGCAGCGGGAATGGGTACTTC,CATSEGGSGNGYF
TRBJ2-4,.,.,TRBV29-1,TGCAGCGTTCAGGCCAGAGTAGCTGGAAACATTCAGTACTTC,CSVQARVAGNIQYF
TRBJ1-5,TRBD1,.,TRBV29-1,TGCAGCGGGCTGACAGGGGGGGGTCAGCCCCAGCATTTT,CSGLTGGGQPQHF
TRBJ2-7,TRBD2,.,TRBV19,TGTGCCAGTAGTATTGTTAGCGGGGGTGCGCGGGAAGAGCAGTACTTC,CASSIVSGGAREEQYF
TRBJ2-1,TRBD2,.,TRBV29-1,TGCAGCGTTGTCGGCGGGAGTTCCTACAATGAGCAGTTCTTC,CSVVGGSSYNEQFF
TRBJ2-1,TRBD2,few,TRBV15,TGTGCCACCAGCAGAGATCGTATGACTAGCGGGACAAGCTCCTACAATGAGCAGTTCTTC,CATSRDRMTSGTSSYNEQFF
TRBJ1-2,TRBD1,.,TRBV19,TGTGCCAGTACCCCGCAATCCGGGACAGAGTATGGCTACACCTTC,CASTPQSGTEYGYTF
TRBJ1-1,.,.,TRBV28,TGTGCCAGCAGTTTAGGGGGCGGGTCCCGAATGAACACTGAAGCTTTCTTT,CASSLGGGSRMNTEAFF
TRBJ2-7,TRBD1,.,TRBV6-5,TGTGCCAGCAGTTCCCCGAGGACAGGGGGCTACGAGCAGTACTTC,CASSSPRTGGYEQYF
TRBJ1-1,.,.,TRBV9,TGTGCCAGCAACCGACTGACAGGTTCGGGCACTGAAGCTTTCTTT,CASNRLTGSGTEAFF
TRBJ1-1,.,few,TRBV28,TGTGCCAGCAGCAACCCGAACACTGAAGCTTTCTTT,CASSNPNTEAFF
TRBJ1-1,.,.,TRBV4-1,TGCGCCAGCAGCCAAGAAGAGGGTATCCACACTGAAGCTTTCTTT,CASSQEEGIHTEAFF
TRBJ1-2,.,once,TRBV5-4,TGTGCCAGCAGCTTTTCCCCTCTTCCTCAACTCTATGGCTACACCTTC,CASSFSPLPQLYGYTF
TRBJ2-5,TRBD1,.,TRBV24-1,TGTGCCACCAGTGATCCAGGGACAGGGGGACGGGAGACCCAGTACTTC,CATSDPGTGGRETQYF
TRBJ2-7,.,.,TRBV5-6,TGTGCCAGCAGCTTCGACAGGAGAATCGAGCAGTACTTC,CASSFDRRIEQYF
TRBJ2-2,TRBD1,once,TRBV5-1,TGCGCCAGCAGCTTGCCCAAAAAGTGGACAGGGGGGGACACCGGGGAGCTGTTTTTT,CASSLPKKWTGGDTGELFF
TRBJ2-3,TRBD2,.,TRBV10-3,TGTGCCATCAGTGATGGGGTAGCGGGGGGGACCACAGATACGCAGTATTTT,CAISDGVAGGTTDTQYF
TRBJ1-2,.,few,TRBV21-1,TGTGCCAGCAGCAATCGGGGCAGGGGGATTGGAAGCTACACCTTC,CASSNRGRGIGSYTF
TRBJ1-1,TRBD1,.,TRBV19,TGTGCCAGCCACAGGGGGCTGGGCACTGAAGCTTTCTTT,CASHRGLGTEAFF
TRBJ2-1,TRBD2,.,TRBV19,TGTGCCAGTAGTAGGGGCTTGATCGGGGGGTCCTACAATGAGCAGTTCTTC,CASSRGLIGGSYNEQFF
TRBJ1-1,.,.,TRBV7-9,TGTGCCAGCAGCTCCGGGGCCCTGAACACTGAAGCTTTCTTT,CASSSGALNTEAFF
TRBJ2-1,TRBD2,.,TRBV19,TGTGCCAGTAGTTCGACTAGCGGGGGGTACAATGAGCAGTTCTTC,CASSSTSGGYNEQFF
TRBJ2-1,.,.,TRBV7-8,TGTGCCAGCAGCTCAACGGGGTACAATGAGCAGTTCTTC,CASSSTGYNEQFF
TRBJ1-2,.,.,TRBV18,TGTGCCAGCTCACCTTCGGGACGGCTCAACTATGGCTACACCTTC,CASSPSGRLNYGYTF
TRBJ1-1,.,once,TRBV7-9,TGTGCCAGCAGCCAGGGTTCGGATGAAGCTTTCTTT,CASSQGSDEAFF
TRBJ1-5,.,.,TRBV3-1/TRBV3-2,TGTGCCAGCAGCCAAACTGCTTCCGGGACATATCATCAGCCCCAGCATTTT,CASSQTASGTYHQPQHF
TRBJ2-5,TRBD2,.,TRBV11-3,TGTGCCAGCAGCGATGGACAACTAGCGGGAGGTTTTAGGGTGGAGACCCAGTACTTC,CASSDGQLAGGFRVETQYF
TRBJ2-1,TRBD2,.,TRBV3-1/TRBV3-2,TGTGCCAGCAGCCAAGACCTAGCGGGAAGCGCCTACAATGAGCAGTTCTTC,CASSQDLAGSAYNEQFF
TRBJ2-7,.,.,TRBV7-3,TGTGCCAGCAGACCGAGTCACTCATACGAGCAGTACTTC,CASRPSHSYEQYF
TRBJ2-1,.,.,TRBV9,TGTGCCAGCAGCGCCGAGGGGGGGACAGCATACAATGAGCAGTTCTTC,CASSAEGGTAYNEQFF
TRBJ1-5,TRBD1,.,TRBV9,TGTGCCAGCAGCCCTACAGGGGGGAGCAATCAGCCCCAGCATTTT,CASSPTGGSNQPQHF